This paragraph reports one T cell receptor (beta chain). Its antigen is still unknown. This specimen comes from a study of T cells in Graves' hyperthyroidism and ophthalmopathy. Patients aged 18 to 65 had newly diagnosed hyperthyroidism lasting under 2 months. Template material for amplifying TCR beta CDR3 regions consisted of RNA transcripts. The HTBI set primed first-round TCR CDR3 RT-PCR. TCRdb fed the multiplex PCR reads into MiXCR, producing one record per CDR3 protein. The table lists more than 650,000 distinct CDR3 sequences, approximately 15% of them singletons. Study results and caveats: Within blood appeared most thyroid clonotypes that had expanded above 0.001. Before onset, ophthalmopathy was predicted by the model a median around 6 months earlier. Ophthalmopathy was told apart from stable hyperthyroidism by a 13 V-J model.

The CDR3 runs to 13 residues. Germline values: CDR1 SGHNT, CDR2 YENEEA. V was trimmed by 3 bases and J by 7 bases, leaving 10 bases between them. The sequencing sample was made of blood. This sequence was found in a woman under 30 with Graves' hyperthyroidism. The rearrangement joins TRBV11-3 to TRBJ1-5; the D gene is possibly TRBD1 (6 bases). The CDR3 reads CASSFGGGQPQHF. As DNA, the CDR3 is TGTGCCAGCAGCTTCGGAGGGGGACAGCCCCAGCATTTT.